Below are 11 T cell receptor beta chains sequenced from a single sample in a study of T cells after somatic rescue of genetic block. Assay used: immunoSEQ multiplex PCR; TCRdb lists only in-frame clones, some missing. The profile shows over 10,000 clones, about 69% of them singletons. The material sequenced was peripheral blood mononuclear cells (PBMCs). Receptor source: a boy between 10 and 17 years old.

DNA for the CDR3: TGTGCCAGCAGCCGACTCACAGATACGCAGTATTTT. Its translation is CASSRLTDTQYF. V and J are TRBV7-2 and TRBJ2-3, with D unresolved. Looked up from germline, CDR1 is SGHTA and CDR2 is FQGNSA. Between the trimmed V and J ends, which lost 5 bases and 2 bases, there was a span of 5 bases. This CDR3 is built from 12 residues. The whole variable domain, remainder taken from reference TRBV7-2 and TRBJ2-3, is GAGVSQSPSNKVTEKGKDVELRCDPISGHTALYWYRQSLGQGLEFLIYFQGNSAPDKSGLPSDRFSAERTGGSVSTLTIQRTQQEDSAVYLCASSRLTDTQYFGPGTRLTVL.

The chain couples TRBV13 to TRBJ2-7; 9 bases line up with TRBD1. The germline CDR1 and CDR2 sequences are PRHDT and FYEKMQ (reference sequence). J was trimmed by 1 base and V by 4 bases; bases with no gene match: 8. The length of the CDR3 is 16 residues. Here the CDR3 DNA reads TGTGCCAGCAGCTCTAGGCTCGGGACAGGGTCCTACGAGCAGTACTTC. Its translation is CASSSRLGTGSYEQYF.

This clone was observed once. The rearrangement joins TRBV29-1 to TRBJ2-7, with a possible D match to TRBD2 (6 bases). The CDR3 totals 14 residues. Germline assignment: CDR1 SQVTM and CDR2 ANQGSEA. V was pared by 3 bases and J by 3 bases, with 15 bases between. CDR3 nucleotide sequence: TGCAGCGTTGAGGGGATGCGGGGCGGCTACGAGCAGTACTTC. It is translated as CSVEGMRGGYEQYF.

This chain uses TRBV5-4 with TRBJ2-7; 8 bases match TRBD1. Trimming at V came to 5 bases and at J to 1 base, leaving 8 bases not matched to a gene. Germline lookup yields CDR1 SGHNT and CDR2 YYREEE (reference sequence). The CDR3 is 15 amino acids. CDR3 DNA sequence: TGTGCCAGCAGTCCCACCCGGACAGGGTCCTACGAGCAGTACTTC. Its translation is CASSPTRTGSYEQYF. The full variable domain, with the rest looked up from reference TRBV5-4 and TRBJ2-7, is ETGVTQSPTHLIKTRGQQVTLRCSSQSGHNTVSWYQQALGQGPQFIFQYYREEENGRGNFPPRFSGLQFPNYSSELNVNALELDDSALYLCASSPTRTGSYEQYFGPGTRLTVT.

The gene calls are TRBV28 and TRBJ2-7; 9 bases match TRBD1. The V segment lost 7 bases and the J segment 6 bases; nucleotides outside the gene matches: 7. Germline assignment: CDR1 MDHEN and CDR2 SYDVKM. The CDR3 runs to 13 residues. The DNA of the CDR3 is TGTGCCAGCAATTTGGGGACAGGGCCCGAGCAGTACTTC. This sequence encodes CASNLGTGPEQYF.

The rearrangement links TRBV10-3 to TRBJ2-1; D possibly uses TRBD1 or TRBD2 (5 bases each). Germline values: CDR1 ENHRY, CDR2 SYGVKD. Trimming removed 1 base from V and 0 bases from J, with 13 bases in between. CDR3 length: 17 residues. Here the CDR3 reads CAISELGERSSYNEQFF. In nucleotides, the CDR3 is TGTGCCATCAGTGAGTTGGGGGAACGGAGCTCCTACAATGAGCAGTTCTTC.

The CDR3 bases are TGTGCCACCAGCAGAGGATGGTCAGCGTGGGACTACGAGCAGTACTTC. It translates to CATSRGWSAWDYEQYF. The chain joins TRBV15 to TRBJ2-7; D unclear. Per the germline V gene, CDR1 is LNHNV and CDR2 is YYDKDF (reference sequence). V was trimmed by 1 base and J by 3 bases, leaving 16 bases between them. This CDR3 has 16 amino acids.

The rearrangement uses TRBV15 and TRBJ2-7, with TRBD2 as a possible D gene (5 bases). CDR1 is LNHNV and CDR2 is YYDKDF in the germline V gene (reference sequence). This CDR3 has 15 amino acids. The germline V and J ends were trimmed by 5 bases and 7 bases, with 21 bases remaining between them. The CDR3 here is CATSSGGLRTGEQYF. In nucleotides, the CDR3 is TGTGCCACCAGCTCCGGCGGGCTGAGGACGGGGGAGCAGTACTTC.

The rearrangement uses TRBV30 and TRBJ2-1; 11 bases are shared with TRBD1. This CDR3 comprises 15 residues. Losses at the gene ends were 0 bases for V and 6 bases for J; bases not matched to a gene: 4. Germline CDR1 is GTSNPN and CDR2 is SVGIG (reference sequence). The CDR3 here is CAWSVWDRGVNEQFF. CDR3 bases: TGTGCCTGGAGTGTATGGGACAGGGGGGTCAATGAGCAGTTCTTC.

This clone showed up just once. The rearrangement joins TRBV30 to TRBJ2-5; D is possibly TRBD2 (5 bases). The better agreement between TRBJ2-7 and the DNA end casts doubt on the J call. CDR3 size: 13 residues. The germline V gene has CDR1 GTSNPN and CDR2 SVGIG (reference sequence). The CDR3 DNA reads as TGTGCCTGGACCCCCTCTGGGAGCTACGAGCAGTACTTC. Protein sequence: CAWTPSGSYEQYF.

By proportion, this clone is medium-sized. The chain couples TRBV15 to TRBJ2-3, with TRBD2 as a possible D gene (5 bases). The germline CDR1 and CDR2 sequences are LNHNV and YYDKDF (reference sequence). With 1 base removed from V and 2 bases from J, the gap between germline ends came to 10 bases. CDR3 size: 15 residues. CDR3 loop: CATSRGRELTDTQYF. The DNA for the CDR3 is TGTGCCACCAGCAGAGGAAGGGAGCTCACAGATACGCAGTATTTT.